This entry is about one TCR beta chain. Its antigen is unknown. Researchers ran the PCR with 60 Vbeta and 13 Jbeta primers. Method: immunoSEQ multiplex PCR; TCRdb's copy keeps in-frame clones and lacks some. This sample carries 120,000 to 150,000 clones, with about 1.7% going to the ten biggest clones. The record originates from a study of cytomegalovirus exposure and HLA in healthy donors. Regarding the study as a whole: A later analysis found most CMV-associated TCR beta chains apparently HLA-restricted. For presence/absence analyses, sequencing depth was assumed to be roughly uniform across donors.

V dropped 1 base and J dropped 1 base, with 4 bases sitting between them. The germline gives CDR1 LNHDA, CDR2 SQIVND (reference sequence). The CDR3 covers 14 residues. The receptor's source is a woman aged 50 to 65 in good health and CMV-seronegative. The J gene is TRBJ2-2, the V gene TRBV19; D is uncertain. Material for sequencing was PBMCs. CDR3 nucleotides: TGTGCCAGTAGTATAGTATTGAACACCGGGGAGCTGTTTTTT. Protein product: CASSIVLNTGELFF.